Sequencing of this T cell receptor beta chain was carried out in a study of cytomegalovirus exposure and HLA in healthy donors (TCRdb year 2017). With respect to the entire study: According to a later analysis, the 120 or so validation repertoires were produced on the same platform as the approximately 610 repertoires of the first cohort. High-throughput TCR immunosequencing, statistical association of individual TCRs with disease status, and machine learning were combined to predict cytomegalovirus infection status. The study aimed to test whether signatures of past pathogen exposure could be identified by cataloging public T cell receptors. A separate validation cohort of approximately 120 different subjects was used in addition to the 666-subject first cohort. Broad study findings and their caveats: A few of the identified cytomegalovirus-associated TCR beta chains were confirmed in vitro to be specific for cytomegalovirus antigens. All 120 or so repertoires were used to score co-occurrence in the validation cohort in a later analysis, because that analysis had no HLA typing for the cohort. The study listed 170 or so TCR beta chains as associated with cytomegalovirus. The authors suggested that the approach could potentially be extended to other disease states and immunological phenotypes. A later analysis found that TCRs clustered in the first cohort also tended to co-occur in the 95 to 150 validation repertoires, with just under 95% of cluster scores above 0. Cytomegalovirus status was reported to be diagnosed by the classifier with high specificity and sensitivity in both the original and validation cohorts. Across donors, most TCR sequences were observed very rarely, whereas some public TCRs were present in many individuals.

Comments on this clone: The antigen it binds to is not known. No base-level quality is on record; no much larger clone is a single base apart.

Library generation was performed with the immunoSEQ multiplex PCR assay. As for the authors' bioinformatics: A statistical classification framework was built for diagnosing cytomegalovirus status from the catalog of TCR beta chain sequences. As stored in TCRdb, this immuneACCESS dataset retains in-frame rearrangements with V and J assigned. A fraction of the clones does not appear; measured against another copy, unresolved V genes explain less than half of the discrepancy, and the remainder lacks a known reason. From that table come the V and J calls and clone size; the DNA was used to work out D and trimming. The sample table contains fewer than 300,000 clones; only one count was recorded for roughly 90% of them. In total, the top ten clones hold approximately 0.94% of the sample. The donors were included in the validation cohort of 130 or so subjects, a group kept apart from the approximately 690-subject first cohort.

CDR1 and CDR2 were assigned from the germline V gene as MGHRA and YSYEKL. V ends up 0 bases short and J 9 bases short, with an unmatched junction base count of 11. The CDR3 sequence holds 15 residues, the cysteine and phenylalanine included. Solely the CDR3 DNA is kept, with 45 bases framed from the first base. The receptor's source is a woman aged 18-30 years in good health and CMV-seronegative. The chain was built from TRBV4-1 and TRBJ2-7; TRBD1 aligns with 7 central bases. Material for sequencing was PBMCs. This receptor carries the CDR3 CASSQDRQGELGQYF. The DNA reads TGCGCCAGCAGCCAAGATCGTCAGGGGGAGTTGGGGCAGTACTTC.